A single sample is the source of the 5 T cell receptor beta chains below, sequenced in a study of cytomegalovirus exposure and HLA in healthy donors. A multiplex PCR was run with 60 Vbeta primers and 13 Jbeta primers. TCRdb's copy holds only in-frame clones and misses some; the assay was immunoSEQ multiplex PCR. Of 200,000 to 250,000 clones listed, around four fifths are singletons. Sequencing was performed on PBMCs. These TCRs come from a woman aged 55-75 years in good health and CMV-seropositive.

The chain links TRBV6-5 to TRBJ1-2, with TRBD1 matching over 8 bases. V lost 6 bases, J lost 8 bases, and 8 bases stayed unmatched. Per the germline V gene, CDR1 is MNHEY and CDR2 is SVGAGI. The CDR3 spans 13 residues. The CDR3 is CASRQTGGRGYTF. The CDR3 DNA is TGTGCCAGCAGACAAACAGGGGGGAGGGGCTACACCTTC.

V and J are TRBV10-3 and TRBJ2-1; perhaps TRBD1 as D (5 bases). The CDR3 is 13 amino acids. Trimming took off 3 bases at V and 12 bases at J, with 15 bases between the two ends. Per germline, CDR1 ENHRY and CDR2 SYGVKD. CDR3 in DNA: TGTGCCATCAGTGATCAAAGCGACAGTGGGCAGTTCTTC. Translating gives CAISDQSDSGQFF.

The chain uses TRBV4-3 and TRBJ1-3; D might be TRBD1 (6 bases). Trimming removed 4 bases at V and 1 base at J, with 11 bases between. Per the germline V gene, CDR1 is LGHNA and CDR2 is YSLEER. The length of the CDR3 is 15 residues. The CDR3 loop reads CASSRATGSGNTIYF. DNA for the CDR3: TGCGCCAGCAGCCGGGCCACAGGGTCTGGAAACACCATATATTTT.

This sequence joins TRBV5-1 and TRBJ1-3, with 8 bases aligning to TRBD1. J was trimmed by 1 base and V by 4 bases; bases with no gene match: 4. The germline CDR1 and CDR2 sequences are SGHRS and YFSETQ. This CDR3 contains 15 residues. The DNA of the CDR3 is TGCGCCAGCAGCCAACAGGGGGTGTCTGGAAACACCATATATTTT. Its translation: CASSQQGVSGNTIYF.

A single count supports this clone. J is TRBJ1-2 and V is TRBV6-5; D might be TRBD1 (6 bases). The ends were cut back, 6 bases at V and 7 bases at J, with 21 bases in the middle. This CDR3 comprises 15 residues. From germline, CDR1 is MNHEY and CDR2 SVGAGI. CDR3 residues: CASSHSYRDVGGYTF. In nucleotides, the CDR3 is TGTGCCAGCAGCCACTCCTACAGGGACGTCGGTGGCTACACCTTC.